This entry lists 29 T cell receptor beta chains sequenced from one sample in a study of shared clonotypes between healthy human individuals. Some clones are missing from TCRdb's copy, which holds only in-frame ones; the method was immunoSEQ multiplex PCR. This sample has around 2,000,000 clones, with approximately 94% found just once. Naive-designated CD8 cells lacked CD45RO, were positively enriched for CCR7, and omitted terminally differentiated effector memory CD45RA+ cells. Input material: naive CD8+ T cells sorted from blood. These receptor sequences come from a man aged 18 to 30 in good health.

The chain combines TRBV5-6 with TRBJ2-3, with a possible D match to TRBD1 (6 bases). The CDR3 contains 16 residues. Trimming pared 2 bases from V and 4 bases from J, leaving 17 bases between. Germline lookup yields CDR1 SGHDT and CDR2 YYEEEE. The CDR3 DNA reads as TGTGCCAGCAGCTTCAGACAGGTTCCACTTGCAGATACGCAGTATTTT. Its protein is CASSFRQVPLADTQYF.

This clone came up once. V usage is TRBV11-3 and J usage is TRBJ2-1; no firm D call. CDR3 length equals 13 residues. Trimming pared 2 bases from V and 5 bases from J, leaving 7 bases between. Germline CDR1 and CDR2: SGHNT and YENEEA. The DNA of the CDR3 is TGTGCCAGCAGCTTAAGCGTCCACAATGAGCAGTTCTTC. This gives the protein CASSLSVHNEQFF.

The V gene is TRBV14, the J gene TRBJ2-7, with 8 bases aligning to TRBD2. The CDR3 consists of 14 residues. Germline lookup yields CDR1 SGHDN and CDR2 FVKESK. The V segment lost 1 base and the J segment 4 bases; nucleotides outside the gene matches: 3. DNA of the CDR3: TGTGCCAGCAGCCAAGCGGGAGGGCCTTACGAGCAGTACTTC. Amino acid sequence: CASSQAGGPYEQYF.

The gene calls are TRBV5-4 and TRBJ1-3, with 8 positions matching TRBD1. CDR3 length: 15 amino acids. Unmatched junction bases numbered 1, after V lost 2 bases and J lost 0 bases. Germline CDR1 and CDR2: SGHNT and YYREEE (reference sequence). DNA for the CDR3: TGTGCCAGCAGCTTCGGACAGGGCTCTGGAAACACCATATATTTT. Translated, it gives CASSFGQGSGNTIYF.

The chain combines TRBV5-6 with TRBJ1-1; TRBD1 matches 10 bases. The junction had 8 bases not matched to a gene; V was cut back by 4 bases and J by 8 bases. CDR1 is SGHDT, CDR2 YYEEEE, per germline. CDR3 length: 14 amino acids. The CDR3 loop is CASSGGQGIDEAFF. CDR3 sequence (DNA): TGTGCCAGCAGCGGGGGACAGGGGATCGACGAAGCTTTCTTT.

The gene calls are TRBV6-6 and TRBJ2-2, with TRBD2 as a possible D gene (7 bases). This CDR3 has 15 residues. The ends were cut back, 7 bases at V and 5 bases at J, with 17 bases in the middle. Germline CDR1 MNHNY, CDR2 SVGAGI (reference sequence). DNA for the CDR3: TGTGCCAGCAACAACCTCGGGGGGCCGACCGGGGAGCTGTTTTTT. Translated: CASNNLGGPTGELFF.

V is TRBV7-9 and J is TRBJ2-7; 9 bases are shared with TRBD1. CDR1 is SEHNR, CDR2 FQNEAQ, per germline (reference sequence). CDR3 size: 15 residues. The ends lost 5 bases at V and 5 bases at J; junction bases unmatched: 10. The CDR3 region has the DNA TGTGCCAGCAGCCCGCGGACAGGGGAGAGGAACGAGCAGTACTTC. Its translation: CASSPRTGERNEQYF.

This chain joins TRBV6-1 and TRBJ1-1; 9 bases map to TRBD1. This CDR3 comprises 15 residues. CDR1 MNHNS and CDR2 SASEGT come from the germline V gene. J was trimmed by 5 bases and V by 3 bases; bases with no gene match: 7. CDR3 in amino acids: CASSETGGPRTEAFF. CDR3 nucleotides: TGTGCCAGCAGTGAGACAGGGGGGCCGAGGACTGAAGCTTTCTTT.

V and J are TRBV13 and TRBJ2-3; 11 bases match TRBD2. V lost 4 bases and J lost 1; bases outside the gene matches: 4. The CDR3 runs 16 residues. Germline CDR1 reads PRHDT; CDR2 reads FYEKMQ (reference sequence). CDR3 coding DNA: TGTGCCAGCAGCTCTGGGACTAGCGGAGGCACAGATACGCAGTATTTT. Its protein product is CASSSGTSGGTDTQYF.

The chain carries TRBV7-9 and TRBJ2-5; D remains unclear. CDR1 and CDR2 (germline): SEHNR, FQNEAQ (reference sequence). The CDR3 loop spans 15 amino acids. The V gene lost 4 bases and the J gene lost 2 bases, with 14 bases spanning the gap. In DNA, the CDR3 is TGTGCCAGCAGCTCGCTTCCCAAGGTGCAAGAGACCCAGTACTTC. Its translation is CASSSLPKVQETQYF.

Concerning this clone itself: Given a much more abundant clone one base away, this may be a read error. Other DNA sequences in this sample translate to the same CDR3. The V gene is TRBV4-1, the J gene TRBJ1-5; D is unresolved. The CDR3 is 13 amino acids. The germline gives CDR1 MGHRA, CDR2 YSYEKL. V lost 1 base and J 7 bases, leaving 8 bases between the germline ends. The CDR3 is CASSQGGGQPQHF. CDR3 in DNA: TGCGCCAGCAGCCAAGGGGGAGGGCAGCCCCAGCATTTT.

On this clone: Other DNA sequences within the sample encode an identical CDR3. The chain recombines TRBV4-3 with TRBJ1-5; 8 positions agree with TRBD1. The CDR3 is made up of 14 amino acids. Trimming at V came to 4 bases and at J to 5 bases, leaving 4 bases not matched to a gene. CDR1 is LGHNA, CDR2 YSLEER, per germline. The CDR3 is CASSPGQGDQPQHF. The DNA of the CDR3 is TGCGCCAGCAGCCCCGGACAGGGCGATCAGCCCCAGCATTTT.

CDR3 DNA sequence: TGTGCCAGCAGCTTAGTTTTGGGGGTCGTCGCCGGGGAGCTGTTTTTT. Its translation: CASSLVLGVVAGELFF. The rearrangement joins TRBV11-2 to TRBJ2-2; the D gene could be TRBD1 or TRBD2 (5 bases each). This CDR3 spans 16 amino acids. The germline V gene has CDR1 SGHAT and CDR2 FQNNGV. Deletions cut 1 base from V and 6 bases from J, with 15 bases between.

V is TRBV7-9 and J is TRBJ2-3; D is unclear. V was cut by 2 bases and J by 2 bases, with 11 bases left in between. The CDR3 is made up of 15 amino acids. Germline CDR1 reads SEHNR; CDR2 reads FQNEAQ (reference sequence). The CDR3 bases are TGTGCCAGCAGCTTAATCGTAGGGATCACAGATACGCAGTATTTT. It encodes CASSLIVGITDTQYF.

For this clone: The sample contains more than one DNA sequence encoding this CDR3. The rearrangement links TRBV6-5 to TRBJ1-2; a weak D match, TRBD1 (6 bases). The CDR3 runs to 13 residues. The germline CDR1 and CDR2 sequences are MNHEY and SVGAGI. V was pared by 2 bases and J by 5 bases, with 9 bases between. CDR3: CASSYGGGYGYTF. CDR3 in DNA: TGTGCCAGCAGTTACGGAGGGGGTTATGGCTACACCTTC.

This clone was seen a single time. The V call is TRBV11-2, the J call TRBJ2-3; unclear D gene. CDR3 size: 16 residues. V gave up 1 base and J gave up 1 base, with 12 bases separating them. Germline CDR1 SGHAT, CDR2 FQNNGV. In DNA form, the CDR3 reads TGTGCCAGCAGCTTAGGACTCGACCATGGCACAGATACGCAGTATTTT. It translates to CASSLGLDHGTDTQYF.

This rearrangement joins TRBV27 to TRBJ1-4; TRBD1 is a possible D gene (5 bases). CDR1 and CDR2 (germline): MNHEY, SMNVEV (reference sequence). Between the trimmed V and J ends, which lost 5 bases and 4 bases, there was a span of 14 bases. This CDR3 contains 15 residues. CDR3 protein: CASSPLDSYNEKLFF. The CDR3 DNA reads TGTGCCAGCAGTCCCCTAGACAGCTATAATGAAAAACTGTTTTTT.

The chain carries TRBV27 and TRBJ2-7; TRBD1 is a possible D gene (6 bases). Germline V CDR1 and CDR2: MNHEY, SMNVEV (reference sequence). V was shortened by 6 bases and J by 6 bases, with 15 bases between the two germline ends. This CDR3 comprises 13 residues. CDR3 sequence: CASRALGAGEQYF. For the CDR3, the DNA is TGTGCCAGCAGAGCCCTGGGGGCCGGCGAGCAGTACTTC.

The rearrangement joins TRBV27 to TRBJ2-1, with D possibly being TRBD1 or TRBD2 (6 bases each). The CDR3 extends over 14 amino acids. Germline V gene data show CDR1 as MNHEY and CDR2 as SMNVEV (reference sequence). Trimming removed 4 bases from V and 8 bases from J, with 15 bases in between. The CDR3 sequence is CASSWGAGQDEQFF. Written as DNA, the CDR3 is TGTGCCAGCAGTTGGGGGGCAGGGCAAGATGAGCAGTTCTTC.

In DNA form, the CDR3 reads TGTGCCAGCAGCGTAGCTCCTAGCGGGAGGGCAAACATTCAGTACTTC. It specifies CASSVAPSGRANIQYF. This sequence joins TRBV9 and TRBJ2-4; 12 bases agree with TRBD2. The J segment lost 6 bases and the V segment lost 0 bases, leaving 4 bases of the junction unmatched. This CDR3 contains 16 residues. CDR1 is SGDLS, CDR2 YYNGEE, per germline.

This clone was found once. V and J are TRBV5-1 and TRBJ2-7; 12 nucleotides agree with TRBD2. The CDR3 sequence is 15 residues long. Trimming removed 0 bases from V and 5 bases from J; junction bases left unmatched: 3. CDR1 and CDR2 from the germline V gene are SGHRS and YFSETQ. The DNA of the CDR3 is TGCGCCAGCAGCTTGGCTAGCGGGGGGGCCCACGAGCAGTACTTC. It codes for CASSLASGGAHEQYF.

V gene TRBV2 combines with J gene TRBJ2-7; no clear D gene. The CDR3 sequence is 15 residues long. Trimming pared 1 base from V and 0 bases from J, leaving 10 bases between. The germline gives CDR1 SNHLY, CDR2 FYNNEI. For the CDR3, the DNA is TGTGCCAGCAGTGAAGGCGCGACCGCCTCCTACGAGCAGTACTTC. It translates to CASSEGATASYEQYF.

The chain's CDR3 is CARSPNSNYGYTF. Written as DNA, the CDR3 is TGTGCCAGAAGCCCCAACTCTAACTATGGCTACACCTTC. The chain carries TRBV5-3 and TRBJ1-2; no firm D call. TRBV5-3 is identified as an open reading frame with a role that is uncertain. V lost 4 bases, J lost 0 bases, and 7 bases lay in between. This CDR3 comprises 13 residues.

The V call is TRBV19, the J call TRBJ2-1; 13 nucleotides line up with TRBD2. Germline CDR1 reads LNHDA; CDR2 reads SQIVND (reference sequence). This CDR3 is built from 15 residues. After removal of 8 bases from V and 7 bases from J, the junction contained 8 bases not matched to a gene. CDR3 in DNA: TGTGCCAGTCGACAAACTAGCGGGGGGGCTAATGAGCAGTTCTTC. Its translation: CASRQTSGGANEQFF.

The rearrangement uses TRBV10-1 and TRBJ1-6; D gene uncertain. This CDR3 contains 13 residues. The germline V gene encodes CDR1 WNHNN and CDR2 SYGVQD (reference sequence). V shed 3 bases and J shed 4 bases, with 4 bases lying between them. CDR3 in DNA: TGCGCCAGCAGTGACGGATATAATTCACCCCTCCACTTT. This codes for CASSDGYNSPLHF.

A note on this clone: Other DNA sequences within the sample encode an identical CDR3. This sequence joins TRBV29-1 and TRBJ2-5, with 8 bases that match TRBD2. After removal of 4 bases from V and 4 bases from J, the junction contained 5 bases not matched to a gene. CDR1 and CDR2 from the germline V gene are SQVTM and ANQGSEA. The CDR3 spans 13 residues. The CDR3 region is CSVAGGAGETQYF. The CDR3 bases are TGCAGCGTTGCGGGAGGGGCGGGAGAGACCCAGTACTTC.

CDR3 DNA sequence: TGTGCCAGCAGTGTTTCCCGCCAGGGTTCGGACACTGAAGCTTTCTTT. Its translation is CASSVSRQGSDTEAFF. The chain couples TRBV2 to TRBJ1-1; perhaps TRBD1 as D (5 bases). Between the trimmed V and J ends, which lost 4 bases and 3 bases, there was a span of 18 bases. CDR3 length: 16 residues. Germline V gene sequence: CDR1 SNHLY, CDR2 FYNNEI.

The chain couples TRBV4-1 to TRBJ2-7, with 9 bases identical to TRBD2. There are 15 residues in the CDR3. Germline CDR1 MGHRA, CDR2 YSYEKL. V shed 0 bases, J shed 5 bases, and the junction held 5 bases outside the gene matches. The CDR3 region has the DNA TGCGCCAGCAGCCAAGAGCCGACTAGCGGCCACGAGCAGTACTTC. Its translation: CASSQEPTSGHEQYF.

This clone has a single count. DNA for the CDR3: TGTGCCAGCAGCTTAGATCTTGGACTAGCGGGAGCCGAGACCCAGTACTTC. It is translated as CASSLDLGLAGAETQYF. This sequence joins TRBV7-9 and TRBJ2-5; the match to TRBD2 covers 13 bases. The germline CDR1 and CDR2 sequences are SEHNR and FQNEAQ (reference sequence). The ends lost 1 base at V and 5 bases at J; junction bases unmatched: 7. CDR3 length: 17 amino acids.